This entry concerns a single TCR beta chain. The antigen is not known. The data stem from a study of CD4 T cells in relation to SARS-CoV-2 and coronaviruses. Trimming took off 2 bases at V and 9 bases at J, with 17 bases between the two ends. The CDR3 is 15 amino acids. Germline values: CDR1 SNHLY, CDR2 FYNNEI. The protocol was immunoSEQ multiplex PCR, while the TCRdb copy is restricted to in-frame clones and leaves out a portion. The data contain 10,000 to 15,000 clones, less than 80% of them singletons. The unexposed donors gave CD4+ T cells in about 2011-2018, prior to COVID-19. CD4+ T cells were isolated from the cells after about nine days of culture.

The sequence came from a human donor in good health. What was sequenced was CD4+ T cells from PBMCs, cultured in vitro. The chain links TRBV2 to TRBJ1-5, with TRBD1 as a possible D gene (5 bases). CDR3 nucleotide sequence: TGTGCCAGCAGTGAACGAGGCAGGGTTCTAGGGCCCCAGCATTTT. Residues: CASSERGRVLGPQHF.